The 6 T cell receptor beta chains listed next were all sequenced from one sample in a study of cytomegalovirus exposure and HLA in healthy donors. Both 60 Vbeta primers and 13 Jbeta primers went into the PCR. Clones were sequenced by immunoSEQ multiplex PCR, and TCRdb holds only the in-frame ones, with some missing. The sample lists about 90,000 clones, nearly 80% occurring once. Sequencing was carried out using PBMCs. The receptors here all came from a woman aged 35 to 49 in good health and CMV-seropositive.

In this sample, this clone turned up a few times. This chain joins TRBV10-3 and TRBJ1-5, with 7 nucleotides matching TRBD1. Germline V gene data show CDR1 as ENHRY and CDR2 as SYGVKD. V was clipped by 6 bases and J by 2 bases; unmatched bases: 1. This CDR3 contains 13 residues. CDR3 nucleotide sequence: TGTGCCATCAGAGGACAGGGCAATCAGCCCCAGCATTTT. Protein sequence: CAIRGQGNQPQHF.

This clone was recorded a few times. V usage is TRBV9 and J usage is TRBJ2-3; the match to TRBD1 covers 7 bases. V lost 2 bases to trimming and J lost 3 bases; unmatched junction nucleotides: 3. Germline lookup yields CDR1 SGDLS and CDR2 YYNGEE. This CDR3 region has 14 residues. Written as DNA, the CDR3 is TGTGCCAGCAGCGTCGGGACAGATACAGATACGCAGTATTTT. It encodes CASSVGTDTDTQYF.

This clone was counted only a few times. The V gene is TRBV19, the J gene TRBJ1-1; no reliable D call. The CDR3 covers 12 residues. V lost 1 base and J 6 bases, leaving 6 bases between the germline ends. Germline V lookup: CDR1 LNHDA, CDR2 SQIVND (reference sequence). CDR3 DNA: TGTGCCAGTAGTATAGTCGGGTCTGAAGCTTTCTTT. Protein: CASSIVGSEAFF. Full variable domain (rest looked up from reference TRBV19 and TRBJ1-1): DGGITQSPKYLFRKEGQNVTLSCEQNLNHDAMYWYRQDPGQGLRLIYYSQIVNDFQKGDIAEGYSVSREKKESFPLTVTSAQKNPTAFYLCASSIVGSEAFFGQGTRLTVV.

The V call is TRBV9, the J call TRBJ2-2; 8 positions agree with TRBD1. J lost 1 base, V lost 5 bases, and 7 bases had no gene match. CDR1 and CDR2 (germline): SGDLS, YYNGEE. This CDR3 contains 16 residues. The CDR3 spells CASRKTGDVNTGELFF. CDR3 in DNA: TGTGCCAGCAGAAAGACAGGGGACGTGAACACCGGGGAGCTGTTTTTT.

The rearrangement uses TRBV19 and TRBJ2-5; TRBD2 might be the D (5 bases). The ends were cut back, 2 bases at V and 1 base at J, with 8 bases in the middle. The CDR3 totals 14 residues. The germline V gene has CDR1 LNHDA and CDR2 SQIVND (reference sequence). The CDR3 reads CASSIRGPQETQYF. The CDR3 bases are TGTGCCAGTAGTATAAGAGGGCCCCAAGAGACCCAGTACTTC. Looking up the rest from reference TRBV19 and TRBJ2-5 gives the full variable domain: DGGITQSPKYLFRKEGQNVTLSCEQNLNHDAMYWYRQDPGQGLRLIYYSQIVNDFQKGDIAEGYSVSREKKESFPLTVTSAQKNPTAFYLCASSIRGPQETQYFGPGTRLLVL.

The chain is built from TRBV7-8 and TRBJ2-3; perhaps TRBD2 as D (5 bases). V dropped 6 bases and J dropped 5 bases, with 18 bases sitting between them. This CDR3 is built from 15 residues. CDR1 and CDR2 from the germline V gene are SGHVS and FQNEAQ. CDR3 sequence: CASRLVATILDTQYF. DNA for the CDR3: TGTGCCAGCAGATTGGTAGCGACGATTCTAGATACGCAGTATTTT.